Listed here are 27 T cell receptor beta chains from one sample, sequenced in a study of T cell responses to AZD1222 COVID-19 vaccine. Sequencing used immunoSEQ multiplex PCR; TCRdb keeps in-frame clones, though not all of them. The sample shows approximately 130,000 clones, approximately 83% of them seen only once. This specimen was peripheral blood, taken on day 0 of AZD1222 vaccination. These receptors were taken from an adult in good health.

This chain uses TRBV20-1 with TRBJ1-1; D is unresolved. The CDR3 covers 11 residues. V was clipped by 4 bases and J by 2 bases, with 5 bases between them. The germline V gene has CDR1 DFQATT and CDR2 SNEGSKA (reference sequence). As DNA, the CDR3 is TGCAGTGCTATTGGCAACACTGAAGCTTTCTTT. Translated: CSAIGNTEAFF.

This clone occurred a few times. The chain combines TRBV7-2 with TRBJ1-6; 10 positions match TRBD1. This CDR3 is built from 15 residues. From germline, CDR1 is SGHTA and CDR2 FQGNSA. V gave up 5 bases and J gave up 3 bases; unmatched junction bases: 1. DNA of the CDR3: TGTGCCAGCAGCGGACAGGGGGTCTATAATTCACCCCTCCACTTT. Protein: CASSGQGVYNSPLHF. The full variable domain, with the rest looked up from reference TRBV7-2 and TRBJ1-6, is GAGVSQSPSNKVTEKGKDVELRCDPISGHTALYWYRQSLGQGLEFLIYFQGNSAPDKSGLPSDRFSAERTGGSVSTLTIQRTQQEDSAVYLCASSGQGVYNSPLHFGNGTRLTVT.

Remarks on this clone: At one of its ends the junction is not consistent with the germline gene, which may arise from a read error. CDR3 sequence: CASSSGSGGPQNF. CDR3 nucleotide sequence: TGTGCCAGCAGCTCGGGATCTGGGGGCCCCCAGAACTTC. The V call is TRBV7-8, the J call TRBJ2-7, with a possible D match to TRBD1 (6 bases). CDR1 and CDR2 (germline): SGHVS, FQNEAQ. The CDR3 loop spans 13 amino acids.

This sequence joins TRBV27 and TRBJ2-1, with TRBD2 identical over 15 bases. This CDR3 has 15 residues. The ends lost 6 bases at V and 9 bases at J; junction bases unmatched: 6. CDR1 is MNHEY and CDR2 is SMNVEV in the germline V gene (reference sequence). CDR3 residues: CASSQPGLAGGEQFF. The CDR3, as DNA: TGTGCCAGCAGCCAACCGGGACTAGCGGGAGGTGAGCAGTTCTTC.

The chain carries TRBV6-2 or TRBV6-3 and TRBJ2-7; D remains unclear. Germline V lookup: CDR1 MNHEY, CDR2 SVGEGT. V lost 7 bases to trimming and J lost 3 bases, with 16 bases between them. This CDR3 region has 14 residues. This CDR3 reads CASTPGGWDYEQYF. The CDR3 DNA sequence: TGTGCCAGCACCCCCGGTGGGTGGGACTACGAGCAGTACTTC.

The rearrangement links TRBV19 to TRBJ1-4, with D tentatively TRBD1 (5 bases). V lost 0 bases and J lost 10, with 12 bases in between. Germline V gene lookup returns CDR1 LNHDA and CDR2 SQIVND (reference sequence). The CDR3 length is 14 residues. This CDR3 is CASSIDGGSGKLFF. The CDR3 bases are TGTGCCAGTAGTATAGACGGGGGAAGTGGAAAACTGTTTTTT.

The rearrangement uses TRBV19 and TRBJ1-5; D is perhaps TRBD1 (6 bases). V shed 8 bases and J shed 7 bases, with 21 bases lying between them. From germline, CDR1 is LNHDA and CDR2 SQIVND (reference sequence). The CDR3 sequence is 15 residues long. CDR3 loop: CASRNTGAQGQPQHF. The DNA for the CDR3 is TGTGCCAGTCGCAATACGGGGGCTCAGGGGCAGCCCCAGCATTTT.

The chain joins TRBV11-1 to TRBJ1-1; D ambiguous. The CDR3 spans 14 residues. Trimming removed 0 bases at V and 3 bases at J, with 8 bases between. CDR1 is SGHAT, CDR2 FQDESV, per germline (reference sequence). The CDR3 DNA sequence: TGTGCCAGCAGCTTAGCAAGGTATTACACTGAAGCTTTCTTT. Amino acids: CASSLARYYTEAFF. Complete variable domain (other parts from reference TRBV11-1 and TRBJ1-1): EAEVAQSPRYKITEKSQAVAFWCDPISGHATLYWYRQILGQGPELLVQFQDESVVDDSQLPKDRFSAERLKGVDSTLKIQPAELGDSAMYLCASSLARYYTEAFFGQGTRLTVV.

This chain connects TRBV27 to TRBJ2-3, with 7 bases aligning to TRBD1. The CDR3 has 16 amino acids. V lost 2 bases, J lost 0 bases, and 5 bases stayed unmatched. Germline CDR1 is MNHEY and CDR2 is SMNVEV (reference sequence). The CDR3 here is CASSLATGPSTDTQYF. CDR3 nucleotides: TGTGCCAGCAGTTTAGCGACAGGGCCCAGCACAGATACGCAGTATTTT.

CDR3 protein: CATLRQVNTEAFF. The CDR3 nucleotides read TGTGCCACCCTACGACAGGTAAACACTGAAGCTTTCTTT. This chain joins TRBV28 and TRBJ1-1; TRBD1 is a possible D gene (6 bases). Trimming took 10 bases from V and 2 from J, leaving 14 bases between them. The CDR3 is 13 residues long. Looked up from germline, CDR1 is MDHEN and CDR2 is SYDVKM.

The chain uses TRBV10-3 and TRBJ1-5; 7 bases align to TRBD1. V lost 8 bases to trimming and J lost 4 bases; unmatched junction nucleotides: 14. Per the germline V gene, CDR1 is ENHRY and CDR2 is SYGVKD. The CDR3 has 16 amino acids. CDR3 sequence reads: CAIARTGGEGNQPQHF. In DNA, the CDR3 is TGTGCCATCGCACGGACAGGCGGGGAAGGAAATCAGCCCCAGCATTTT.

V and J are TRBV11-2 and TRBJ1-6; the D gene is possibly TRBD1 (6 bases). The CDR3 length is 15 residues. The V and J ends lost 1 base and 5 bases respectively, with 9 bases between them. CDR1 and CDR2 (germline): SGHAT, FQNNGV. CDR3 nucleotides: TGTGCCAGCAGCTTAGGGGCAGGGGATAATTCACCCCTCCACTTT. Translation gives CASSLGAGDNSPLHF.

The V call is TRBV5-1, the J call TRBJ1-1; tentatively, D is TRBD1 (5 bases). Trimming took 4 bases from V and 1 from J, leaving 11 bases between them. The CDR3 extends over 14 amino acids. Per germline, CDR1 SGHRS and CDR2 YFSETQ. The DNA of the CDR3 is TGCGCCAGCAGCCGGGGGGATTCGAACACTGAAGCTTTCTTT. Translated: CASSRGDSNTEAFF.

This clone was counted a single time. The V gene is TRBV7-2, the J gene TRBJ1-5; D unclear. Germline CDR1 SGHTA, CDR2 FQGNSA. The CDR3 covers 13 residues. Between the trimmed V and J ends, which lost 4 bases and 2 bases, there was a span of 6 bases. Here the CDR3 DNA reads TGTGCCAGCAGCTCGATCGGCAATCAGCCCCAGCATTTT. It yields the protein CASSSIGNQPQHF.

The chain is built from TRBV14 and TRBJ2-7, with D perhaps TRBD1 (5 bases). The germline gives CDR1 SGHDN, CDR2 FVKESK. The CDR3 length is 14 residues. Trimming cost V 4 bases and J 2 bases, with 12 bases left between them. The DNA of the CDR3 is TGTGCCAGCAGCCCCAGGGAAGGACCCTACGAGCAGTACTTC. Translating it yields CASSPREGPYEQYF.

The chain links TRBV7-2 to TRBJ2-2; D uncertain. Trimming shortened V by 1 base and J by 6 bases, and 12 bases separated the two germline ends. Germline V gives CDR1 SGHTA, CDR2 FQGNSA. This CDR3 is 15 amino acids long. CDR3 nucleotide sequence: TGTGCCAGCAGCTTAGGCGGTCCCCACGCCGGGGAGCTGTTTTTT. Protein: CASSLGGPHAGELFF.

The rearrangement links TRBV6-5 to TRBJ2-5; 7 nucleotides align to TRBD1. The V gene's germline CDR1 is MNHEY and CDR2 SVGAGI. After removal of 6 bases from V and 4 bases from J, the junction contained 8 bases not matched to a gene. This CDR3 has 14 amino acids. For the CDR3, the DNA is TGTGCCAGCAGCCAACCGACAGGGTCAGAGACCCAGTACTTC. It is translated as CASSQPTGSETQYF.

This clone was seen once. The chain carries TRBV19 and TRBJ1-3, with D possibly being TRBD1 (5 bases). Germline-derived CDR1 and CDR2 are LNHDA and SQIVND (reference sequence). V was clipped by 3 bases and J by 1 base, with 19 bases between them. The CDR3 is made up of 18 amino acids. The CDR3 is CASSMIRIGDGSGNTIYF. The CDR3 DNA reads as TGTGCCAGTAGTATGATTCGGATCGGGGACGGGTCTGGAAACACCATATATTTT.

In this sample, this clone turned up once. The rearrangement uses TRBV30 and TRBJ1-2; D is unclear. The V end was cut by 6 bases, the J end by 4 bases, with 15 bases between. The CDR3 consists of 13 residues. Germline values: CDR1 GTSNPN, CDR2 SVGIG (reference sequence). The chain's CDR3 is CACIPRQTYGYTF. The CDR3 DNA sequence: TGTGCCTGCATTCCGCGGCAGACCTATGGCTACACCTTC.

As for this clone: This sample includes further DNA sequences coding for the same CDR3. The gene calls are TRBV28 and TRBJ1-2; D remains ambiguous. The CDR3 length is 12 residues. Germline V gene sequence: CDR1 MDHEN, CDR2 SYDVKM. The V gene lost 1 base and the J gene lost 6 bases, with 6 bases spanning the gap. The CDR3 DNA reads TGTGCCAGCAGTTTATACAGAGATGGCTACACCTTC. Translation gives CASSLYRDGYTF.

A single count supports this clone. The chain employs TRBV7-2 and TRBJ2-7, with D perhaps TRBD1 (6 bases). V was cut by 5 bases and J by 0 bases, with 14 bases left in between. Germline V gene lookup returns CDR1 SGHTA and CDR2 FQGNSA. CDR3 length: 15 residues. The CDR3 reads CASSPGTGSSYEQYF. The CDR3 DNA reads as TGTGCCAGCAGCCCCGGTACAGGGAGCTCCTACGAGCAGTACTTC.

CDR3 in DNA: TGTGCCTGGAGTGTACTAAGTCCGAGCTCTGGAAACACCATATATTTT. The encoded protein is CAWSVLSPSSGNTIYF. The chain recombines TRBV30 with TRBJ1-3; D not certain. V gave up 0 bases and J gave up 0 bases, with 12 bases separating them. The CDR3 covers 16 residues. CDR1 GTSNPN and CDR2 SVGIG come from the germline V gene (reference sequence). The full variable domain, rest sourced from reference TRBV30 and TRBJ1-3, is SQTIHQWPATLVQPVGSPLSLECTVEGTSNPNLYWYRQAAGRGLQLLFYSVGIGQISSEVPQNLSASRPQDRQFILSSKKLLLSDSGFYLCAWSVLSPSSGNTIYFGEGSWLTVV.

The V gene is TRBV11-3, the J gene TRBJ2-2; D assignment may be TRBD1 or TRBD2 (5 bases each). Trimming cost V 5 bases and J 1 base, with 14 bases left between them. The germline gives CDR1 SGHNT, CDR2 YENEEA. This CDR3 has 16 amino acids. CDR3 DNA sequence: TGTGCCAGCAGCGCCCTTCGGGACCAGAACACCGGGGAGCTGTTTTTT. Its protein is CASSALRDQNTGELFF.

Written as DNA, the CDR3 is TGTGCCAGCAGTTTCAGAGTCGGTGATGAAAAACTGTTTTTT. Translated, it gives CASSFRVGDEKLFF. The V call is TRBV28, the J call TRBJ1-4; D not certain. Looked up from germline, CDR1 is MDHEN and CDR2 is SYDVKM. The V end was cut by 3 bases, the J end by 6 bases, with 11 bases between. This CDR3 region has 14 residues.

This clone was seen once. Sequence at one end of the junction differs from germline and may be a read error. The rearrangement links TRBV7-9 to TRBJ1-1; the D is unclear. Germline V gene lookup returns CDR1 SEHNR and CDR2 FQNEAQ (reference sequence). The CDR3 spans 14 residues. DNA of the CDR3: TGTGCCAGCGGCTTTATGAGCCTGAACACTGAAGCTTTCTTT. This sequence encodes CASGFMSLNTEAFF. The full variable domain, its missing parts supplied by reference TRBV7-9 and TRBJ1-1, is DTGVSQNPRHKITKRGQNVTFRCDPISEHNRLYWYRQTLGQGPEFLTYFQNEAQLEKSRLLSDRFSAERPKGSFSTLEIQRTEQGDSAMYLCASGFMSLNTEAFFGQGTRLTVV.

CDR3 DNA sequence: TGCGCCAGCAGCCGTCCGGGACAGGGAACAGATACGCAGTATTTT. Translating it yields CASSRPGQGTDTQYF. The chain joins TRBV5-1 to TRBJ2-3; 9 bases align to TRBD1. V shed 4 bases and J 3 bases; nucleotides not matched to a gene: 6. The CDR3 contains 15 residues. CDR1 and CDR2 from the germline V gene are SGHRS and YFSETQ.

The chain recombines TRBV30 with TRBJ2-7; D not certain. The CDR3 is 15 residues long. Germline CDR1 is GTSNPN and CDR2 is SVGIG (reference sequence). Trimming took 2 bases from V and 5 from J, leaving 19 bases between them. This chain's CDR3 is CAWSLGDPGYHEQYF. The CDR3 nucleotides are TGTGCCTGGAGTTTAGGAGATCCAGGATATCACGAGCAGTACTTC.